One sample yielded the 7 T cell receptor beta chains listed below, sequenced in a study of T cell changes during pregnancy in multiple sclerosis. Profiled with immunoSEQ multiplex PCR; TCRdb holds only in-frame clones, not every one. The repertoire consists of fewer than 100,000 clones, with about 89% occurring once and the leading ten covering around 1.8%. Sequenced material: peripheral blood, taken before pregnancy. These TCRs come from a female donor with multiple sclerosis, enrolled in a pregnancy study.

This clone appeared a few times. V gene TRBV25-1 combines with J gene TRBJ2-2; D is possibly TRBD1 (6 bases). CDR1 is MGHDK and CDR2 is SYGVNS in the germline V gene. This CDR3 comprises 14 residues. V was shortened by 6 bases and J by 3 bases, with 11 bases between the two germline ends. CDR3 bases: TGTGCCAGCAGGGAGGACAGCTACACCGGGGAGCTGTTTTTT. Its translation is CASREDSYTGELFF.

The chain employs TRBV11-3 and TRBJ2-7; 7 positions agree with TRBD1. The germline CDR1 and CDR2 sequences are SGHNT and YENEEA. V shed 5 bases and J 7 bases; nucleotides not matched to a gene: 5. The length of the CDR3 is 12 residues. The CDR3 reads CASSRTRGEQYF. CDR3 coding DNA: TGTGCCAGCAGCCGCACCAGGGGGGAGCAGTACTTC.

V and J are TRBV5-1 and TRBJ2-1; 7 bases fit TRBD1. In germline, CDR1 is SGHRS, CDR2 YFSETQ. The CDR3 has 15 residues. V shed 0 bases, J shed 5 bases, and the junction held 5 bases outside the gene matches. CDR3 protein: CASSLATGVNNEQFF. The DNA of the CDR3 is TGCGCCAGCAGCTTGGCCACAGGGGTGAACAATGAGCAGTTCTTC.

This clone was seen only a few times. The chain combines TRBV7-9 with TRBJ1-4, with 7 bases lining up with TRBD1. V gave up 2 bases and J gave up 2 bases; unmatched junction bases: 5. The CDR3 consists of 16 residues. CDR1 and CDR2 (germline): SEHNR, FQNEAQ (reference sequence). CDR3 sequence (DNA): TGTGCCAGCAGCTTATTCAGGGGGGCGACTAATGAAAAACTGTTTTTT. This sequence encodes CASSLFRGATNEKLFF.

The chain combines TRBV11-2 with TRBJ1-2; D perhaps matches TRBD1 (6 bases). The CDR3 sequence is 13 residues long. Trimming pared 5 bases from V and 2 bases from J, leaving 9 bases between. CDR1 and CDR2 from the germline V gene are SGHAT and FQNNGV. The CDR3 spells CASSRTENYGYTF. The CDR3 DNA follows: TGTGCCAGCAGCCGGACAGAAAACTATGGCTACACCTTC.

The gene calls are TRBV18 and TRBJ2-1; tentative D call: TRBD1 (7 bases). Germline V CDR1 and CDR2: KGHSH, LQKENI. This CDR3 is 17 amino acids long. V was pared by 1 base and J by 9 bases, with 22 bases between. CDR3 residues: CASSPLSRGAGGFEQFF. In nucleotides, the CDR3 is TGTGCCAGCTCACCACTGTCCAGGGGGGCCGGTGGATTTGAGCAGTTCTTC.

The gene calls are TRBV7-9 and TRBJ1-1; D is possibly TRBD1 (5 bases). Trimming stripped 2 bases from V and 4 bases from J, with 20 bases between. CDR1 is SEHNR, CDR2 FQNEAQ, per germline (reference sequence). The CDR3 is made up of 17 amino acids. The CDR3 DNA follows: TGTGCCAGCAGCTTATGGAATGGTGGCAGGGAAGGCACTGAAGCTTTCTTT. It codes for CASSLWNGGREGTEAFF. The entire variable domain, with the rest obtained from reference TRBV7-9 and TRBJ1-1, is as follows: DTGVSQNPRHKITKRGQNVTFRCDPISEHNRLYWYRQTLGQGPEFLTYFQNEAQLEKSRLLSDRFSAERPKGSFSTLEIQRTEQGDSAMYLCASSLWNGGREGTEAFFGQGTRLTVV.